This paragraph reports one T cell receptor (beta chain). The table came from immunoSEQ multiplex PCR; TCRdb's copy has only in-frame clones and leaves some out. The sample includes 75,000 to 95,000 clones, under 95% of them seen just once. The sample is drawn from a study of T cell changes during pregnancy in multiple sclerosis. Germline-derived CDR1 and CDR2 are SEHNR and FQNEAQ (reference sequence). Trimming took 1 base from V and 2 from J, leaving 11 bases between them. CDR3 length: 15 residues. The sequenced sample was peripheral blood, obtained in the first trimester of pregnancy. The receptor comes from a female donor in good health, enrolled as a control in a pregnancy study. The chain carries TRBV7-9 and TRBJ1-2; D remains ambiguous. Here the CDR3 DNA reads TGTGCCAGCAGCTTAGTCGGGGAGCCCAACTATGGCTACACCTTC. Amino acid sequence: CASSLVGEPNYGYTF.